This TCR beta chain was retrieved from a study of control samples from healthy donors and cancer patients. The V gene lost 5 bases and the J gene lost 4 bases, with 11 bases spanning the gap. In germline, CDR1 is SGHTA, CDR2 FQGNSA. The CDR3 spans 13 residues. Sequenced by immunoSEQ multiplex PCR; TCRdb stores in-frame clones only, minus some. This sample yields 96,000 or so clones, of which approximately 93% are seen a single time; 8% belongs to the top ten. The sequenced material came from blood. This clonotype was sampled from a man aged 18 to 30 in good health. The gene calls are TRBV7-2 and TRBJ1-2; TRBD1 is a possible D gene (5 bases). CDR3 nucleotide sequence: TGTGCCAGCAGCCCAGGGTTTAGCTATGGCTACACCTTC. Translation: CASSPGFSYGYTF. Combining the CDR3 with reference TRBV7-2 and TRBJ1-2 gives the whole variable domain GAGVSQSPSNKVTEKGKDVELRCDPISGHTALYWYRQSLGQGLEFLIYFQGNSAPDKSGLPSDRFSAERTGGSVSTLTIQRTQQEDSAVYLCASSPGFSYGYTFGSGTRLTVV.